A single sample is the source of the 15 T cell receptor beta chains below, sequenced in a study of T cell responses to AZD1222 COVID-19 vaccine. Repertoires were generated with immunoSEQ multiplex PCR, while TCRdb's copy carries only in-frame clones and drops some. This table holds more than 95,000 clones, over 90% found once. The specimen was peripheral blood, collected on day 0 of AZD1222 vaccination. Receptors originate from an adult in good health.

CDR3 loop: CASSLGASDTQYF. The CDR3 region has the DNA TGTGCCAGCAGCTTAGGGGCGTCAGATACGCAGTATTTT. V is TRBV7-9 and J is TRBJ2-3; D unresolved. V lost 1 base and J 4 bases, leaving 6 bases between the germline ends. CDR1 is SEHNR, CDR2 FQNEAQ, per germline (reference sequence). This CDR3 region has 13 residues.

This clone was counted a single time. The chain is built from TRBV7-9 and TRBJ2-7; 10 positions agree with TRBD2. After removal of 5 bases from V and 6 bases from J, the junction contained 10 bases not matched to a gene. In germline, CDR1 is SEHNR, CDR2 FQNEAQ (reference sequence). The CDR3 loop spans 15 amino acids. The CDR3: CASSLTSGKLGEQYF. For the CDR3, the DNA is TGTGCCAGCAGCCTTACTAGCGGGAAACTAGGCGAGCAGTACTTC.

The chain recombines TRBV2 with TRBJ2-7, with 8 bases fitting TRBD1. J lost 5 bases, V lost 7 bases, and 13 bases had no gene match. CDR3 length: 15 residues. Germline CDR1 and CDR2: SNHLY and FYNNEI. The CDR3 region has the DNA TGTGCCAGCACAAACCCACAGACAGGGGTCGACGAGCAGTACTTC. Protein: CASTNPQTGVDEQYF.

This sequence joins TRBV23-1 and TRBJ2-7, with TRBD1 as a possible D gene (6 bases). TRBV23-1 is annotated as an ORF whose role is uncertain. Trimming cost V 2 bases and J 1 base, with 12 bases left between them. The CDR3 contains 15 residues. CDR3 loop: CASSQGTSRSYEQYF. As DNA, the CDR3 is TGCGCCAGCAGTCAAGGGACATCAAGGTCCTACGAGCAGTACTTC.

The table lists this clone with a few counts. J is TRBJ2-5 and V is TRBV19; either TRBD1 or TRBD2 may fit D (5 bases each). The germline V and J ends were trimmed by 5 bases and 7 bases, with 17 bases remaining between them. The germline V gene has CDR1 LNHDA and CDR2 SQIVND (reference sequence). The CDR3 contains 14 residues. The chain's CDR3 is CASSRGPGSGTQYF. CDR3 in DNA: TGTGCCAGTAGTCGGGGACCAGGATCGGGGACCCAGTACTTC.

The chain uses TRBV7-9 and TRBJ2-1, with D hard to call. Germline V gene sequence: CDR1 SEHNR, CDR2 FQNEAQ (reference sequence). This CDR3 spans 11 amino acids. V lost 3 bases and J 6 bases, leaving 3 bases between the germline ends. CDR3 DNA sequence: TGTGCCAGCAGCTTTGGCAATGAGCAGTTCTTC. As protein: CASSFGNEQFF.

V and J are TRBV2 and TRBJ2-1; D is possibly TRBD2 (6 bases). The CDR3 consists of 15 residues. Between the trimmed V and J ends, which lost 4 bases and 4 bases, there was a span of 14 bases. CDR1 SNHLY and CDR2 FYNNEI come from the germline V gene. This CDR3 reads CASSARGSEYNEQFF. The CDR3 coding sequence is TGTGCCAGCAGTGCTCGGGGGAGTGAGTACAATGAGCAGTTCTTC.

CDR3 sequence: CASSKGQGNEGTEAFF. CDR3 DNA: TGCGCCAGCAGCAAAGGACAGGGGAATGAGGGCACTGAAGCTTTCTTT. The rearrangement joins TRBV5-1 to TRBJ1-1; 9 nucleotides agree with TRBD1. CDR1 and CDR2 from the germline V gene are SGHRS and YFSETQ. The trim removed 4 bases at V and 4 bases at J, leaving 11 bases unmatched. The CDR3 is 16 amino acids.

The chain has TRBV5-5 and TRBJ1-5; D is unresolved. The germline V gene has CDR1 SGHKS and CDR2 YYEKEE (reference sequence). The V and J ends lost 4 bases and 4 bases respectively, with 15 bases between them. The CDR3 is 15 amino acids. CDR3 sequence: CASSHGLGENQPQHF. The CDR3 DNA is TGTGCCAGCAGCCACGGGCTTGGGGAAAATCAGCCCCAGCATTTT.

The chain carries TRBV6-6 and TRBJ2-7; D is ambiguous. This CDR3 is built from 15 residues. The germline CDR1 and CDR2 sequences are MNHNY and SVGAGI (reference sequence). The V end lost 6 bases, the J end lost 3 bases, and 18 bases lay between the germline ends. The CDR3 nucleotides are TGTGCCAGCAGCTCCCGCGGCAAGGCCCACTACGAGCAGTACTTC. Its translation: CASSSRGKAHYEQYF.

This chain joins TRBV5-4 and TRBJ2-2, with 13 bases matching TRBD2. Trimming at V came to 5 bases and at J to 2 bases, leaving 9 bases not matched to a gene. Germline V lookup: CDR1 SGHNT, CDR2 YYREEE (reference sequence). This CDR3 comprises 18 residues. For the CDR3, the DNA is TGTGCCAGCAGTCCCAGGACTAGCGGGAGAGTTAACACCGGGGAGCTGTTTTTT. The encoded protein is CASSPRTSGRVNTGELFF.

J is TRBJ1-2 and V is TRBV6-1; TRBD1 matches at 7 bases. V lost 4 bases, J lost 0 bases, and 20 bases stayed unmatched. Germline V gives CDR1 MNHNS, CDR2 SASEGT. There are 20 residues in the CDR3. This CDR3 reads CASSAETFGGTAITNYGYTF. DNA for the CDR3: TGTGCCAGCAGTGCCGAAACCTTTGGCGGGACAGCAATTACTAACTATGGCTACACCTTC.

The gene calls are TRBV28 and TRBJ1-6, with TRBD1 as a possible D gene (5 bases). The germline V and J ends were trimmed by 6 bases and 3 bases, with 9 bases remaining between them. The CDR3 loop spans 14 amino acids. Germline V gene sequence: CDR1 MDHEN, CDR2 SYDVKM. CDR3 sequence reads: CASSPGGYNSPLHF. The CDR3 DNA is TGTGCCAGCAGCCCCGGGGGCTATAATTCACCCCTCCACTTT.

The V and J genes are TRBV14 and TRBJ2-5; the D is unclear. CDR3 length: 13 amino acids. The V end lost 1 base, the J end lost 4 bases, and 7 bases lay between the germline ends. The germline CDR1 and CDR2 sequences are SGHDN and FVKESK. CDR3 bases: TGTGCCAGCAGCCAAGGGTGGGGAGAGACCCAGTACTTC. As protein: CASSQGWGETQYF.

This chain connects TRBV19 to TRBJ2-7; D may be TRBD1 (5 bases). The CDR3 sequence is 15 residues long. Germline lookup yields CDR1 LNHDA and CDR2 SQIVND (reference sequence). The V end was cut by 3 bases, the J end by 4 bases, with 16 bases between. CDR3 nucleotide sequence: TGTGCCAGTAGTATGGGGCAGGGCTTTCGGTACGAGCAGTACTTC. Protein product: CASSMGQGFRYEQYF.